This T cell receptor (beta chain) was sequenced during a study of blood T cell repertoires in COVID-19. Whole-study context: Some COVID-19 samples were acute and others convalescent; all came from the United States, Italy and Spain.

The CDR3 runs 15 residues. Germline V gene data show CDR1 as SGHDN and CDR2 as FVKESK. The V segment lost 4 bases and the J segment 4 bases; nucleotides outside the gene matches: 10. Clones were sequenced by immunoSEQ multiplex PCR, and TCRdb holds only the in-frame ones, with some missing. The sample has about 150,000 clones; roughly four fifths are singletons. V and J are TRBV14 and TRBJ2-7; 7 bases line up with TRBD1. This clonotype was obtained from a man older than 75 with acute or convalescent COVID-19. Sample: peripheral blood. The CDR3: CASSPRTGYLYEQYF. The CDR3 nucleotides read TGTGCCAGCAGCCCTAGGACAGGCTACCTATACGAGCAGTACTTC.